Listed below are T cell receptor beta chains from one sample, sequenced in a study of T cells in localized non-small cell lung cancer. The protocol was immunoSEQ multiplex PCR, while the TCRdb copy is restricted to in-frame clones and leaves out a portion. The sample holds about 17,000 clones; about 86% are singletons and the top ten take nearly 35%. The specimen comprised peripheral blood, sampled before any cancer treatment. The source is an older male donor with stage III lung adenocarcinoma. Each CDR3 is given without its conserved first and last residue. Each record gives: V gene, CDR3 protein.

v_gene: TRBV4-2; CDR3aa: ASSLGQGYAGELF
v_gene: TRBV6-1; CDR3aa: ATRGAGLFKNIQY
v_gene: TRBV6-1; CDR3aa: ASSVWGPNEQY
v_gene: TRBV18; CDR3aa: ASSPPGASGIGDTQY
v_gene: TRBV7-7; CDR3aa: ASSSDRGSYNEQF
v_gene: TRBV7-7; CDR3aa: ASSLRRGNQPQH
v_gene: TRBV4-1; CDR3aa: ASSQWAGEYEQY
v_gene: TRBV6-1; CDR3aa: ASIGGNTGELF
v_gene: TRBV6-6; CDR3aa: ASSYSKLAEQY
v_gene: TRBV7-2; CDR3aa: ASGAARSGNTIY
v_gene: TRBV5-1; CDR3aa: ASRLGPEDYYEQY
v_gene: TRBV6-1; CDR3aa: ASSKRGTQETQY
v_gene: TRBV5-1; CDR3aa: ASSFLPTGPNTEAF
v_gene: TRBV28; CDR3aa: ASSLRAREDRAF
v_gene: TRBV13; CDR3aa: ASSRQGNEQY
v_gene: TRBV6-7; CDR3aa: ASSYVGGGYT
v_gene: TRBV7-9; CDR3aa: ASSPPRGVLEAF
v_gene: TRBV13; CDR3aa: ASSYTGGEYEQY